These 2 T cell receptor beta chains share one sample of origin, sequenced in a study of T cells in women clearing cervical HPV infection. TCRdb's copy holds only in-frame clones and misses some; the assay was immunoSEQ multiplex PCR. In total, the table holds 25,000 to 35,000 clones. Specimen: blood buffy coat. Every receptor here comes from a woman aged 18-70 years with a cervical HPV16 infection that either progressed to CIN3+ or cleared (not recorded which).

As concerns this clone: The read terminates 3 residues ahead of where the CDR3 ends, so the germline J gene completes it. This chain joins TRBV30 and TRBJ2-1, with a tentative D call TRBD2 (5 bases). The ends were cut back, 2 bases at V and 1 base at J, with 12 bases in the middle. The germline gives CDR1 GTSNPN, CDR2 SVGIG (reference sequence). The CDR3 spans 15 residues. The part of the CDR3 DNA that was read is TGTGCCTGGAGTAAGTTCAGCGGTTCCTACAATGAG. It codes for CAWSKFSGSYNE. The whole CDR3 sequence is CAWSKFSGSYNEQFF.

In the case of this clone: The CDR3 end is not reached by the read, which stops 3 residues before it; the germline J gene fills it in. The chain uses TRBV2 and TRBJ1-2; D might be TRBD1 (5 bases). Germline CDR1 reads SNHLY; CDR2 reads FYNNEI. The CDR3 contains 12 residues. Incomplete CDR3 DNA: TGTGCCAGCAGTTTAGCGGACAACGAC. It translates to CASSLADND. The entire CDR3 is CASSLADNDYTF.